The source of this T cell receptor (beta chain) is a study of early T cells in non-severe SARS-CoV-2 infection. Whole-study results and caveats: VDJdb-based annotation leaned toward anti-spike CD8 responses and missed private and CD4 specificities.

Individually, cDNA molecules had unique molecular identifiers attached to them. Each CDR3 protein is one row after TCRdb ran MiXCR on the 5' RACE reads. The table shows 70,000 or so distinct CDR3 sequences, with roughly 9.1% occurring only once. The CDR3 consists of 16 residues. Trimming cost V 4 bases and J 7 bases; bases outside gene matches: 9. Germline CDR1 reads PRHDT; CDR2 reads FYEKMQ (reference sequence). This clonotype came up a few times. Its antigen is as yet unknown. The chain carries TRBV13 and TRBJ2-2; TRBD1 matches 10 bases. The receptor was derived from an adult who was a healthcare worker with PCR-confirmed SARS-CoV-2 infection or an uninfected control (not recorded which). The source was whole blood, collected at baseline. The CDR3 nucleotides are TGTGCCAGCAGCTCCCGGACAGGGGGTAATAGCGGGGAGCTGTTTTTT. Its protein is CASSSRTGGNSGELFF. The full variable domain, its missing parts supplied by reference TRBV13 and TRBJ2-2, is AAGVIQSPRHLIKEKRETATLKCYPIPRHDTVYWYQQGPGQDPQFLISFYEKMQSDKGSIPDRFSAQQFSDYHSELNMSSLELGDSALYFCASSSRTGGNSGELFFGEGSRLTVL.